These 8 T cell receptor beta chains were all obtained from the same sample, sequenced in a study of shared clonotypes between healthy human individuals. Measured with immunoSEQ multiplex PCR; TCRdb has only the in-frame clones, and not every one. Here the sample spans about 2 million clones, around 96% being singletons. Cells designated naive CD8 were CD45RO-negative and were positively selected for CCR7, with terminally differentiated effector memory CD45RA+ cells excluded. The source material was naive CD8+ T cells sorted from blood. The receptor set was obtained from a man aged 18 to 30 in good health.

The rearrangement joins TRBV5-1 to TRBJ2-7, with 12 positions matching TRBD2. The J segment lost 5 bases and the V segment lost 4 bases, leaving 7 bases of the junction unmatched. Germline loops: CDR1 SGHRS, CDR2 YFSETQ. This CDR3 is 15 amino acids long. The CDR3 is CASSLRLAGDHEQYF. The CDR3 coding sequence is TGCGCCAGCAGCCTGCGACTAGCGGGAGACCACGAGCAGTACTTC.

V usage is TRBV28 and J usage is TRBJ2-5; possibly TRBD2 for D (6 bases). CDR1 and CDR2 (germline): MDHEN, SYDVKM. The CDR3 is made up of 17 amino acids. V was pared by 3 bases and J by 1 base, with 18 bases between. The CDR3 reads CASSFPVAGSGQETQYF. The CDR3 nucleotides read TGTGCCAGCAGTTTCCCGGTTGCGGGGTCGGGCCAAGAGACCCAGTACTTC.

CDR3 protein: CASKTGNQETQYF. In DNA form, the CDR3 reads TGTGCCAGCAAGACAGGGAACCAAGAGACCCAGTACTTC. The rearrangement links TRBV2 to TRBJ2-5; 7 nucleotides match TRBD1. The length of the CDR3 is 13 residues. Germline assignment: CDR1 SNHLY and CDR2 FYNNEI. With V trimmed by 7 bases and J by 0 bases, 2 bases remained unmatched.

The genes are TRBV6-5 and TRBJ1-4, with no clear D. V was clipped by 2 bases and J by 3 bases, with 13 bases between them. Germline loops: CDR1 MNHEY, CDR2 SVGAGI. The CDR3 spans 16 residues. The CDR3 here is CASSYDGGYANEKLFF. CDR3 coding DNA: TGTGCCAGCAGTTACGACGGAGGCTACGCTAATGAAAAACTGTTTTTT.

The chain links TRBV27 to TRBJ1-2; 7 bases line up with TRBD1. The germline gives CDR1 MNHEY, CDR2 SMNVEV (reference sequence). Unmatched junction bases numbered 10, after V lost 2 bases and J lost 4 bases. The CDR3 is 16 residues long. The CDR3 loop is CASSLGEGGAGYGYTF. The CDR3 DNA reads TGTGCCAGCAGTTTAGGCGAAGGGGGCGCGGGCTATGGCTACACCTTC.

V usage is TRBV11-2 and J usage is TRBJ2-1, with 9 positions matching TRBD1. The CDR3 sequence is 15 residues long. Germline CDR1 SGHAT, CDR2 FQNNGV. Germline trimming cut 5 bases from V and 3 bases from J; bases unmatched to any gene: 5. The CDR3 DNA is TGTGCCAGCAGCACATGGACAGGGGTCTACAATGAGCAGTTCTTC. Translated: CASSTWTGVYNEQFF.

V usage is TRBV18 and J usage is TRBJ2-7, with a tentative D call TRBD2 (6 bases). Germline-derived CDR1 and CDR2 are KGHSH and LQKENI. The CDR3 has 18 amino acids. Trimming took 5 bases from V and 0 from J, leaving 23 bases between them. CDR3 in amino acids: CASSGRGRPKDSSYEQYF. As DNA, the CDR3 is TGTGCCAGCTCAGGGCGGGGCAGACCTAAGGATAGCTCCTACGAGCAGTACTTC.

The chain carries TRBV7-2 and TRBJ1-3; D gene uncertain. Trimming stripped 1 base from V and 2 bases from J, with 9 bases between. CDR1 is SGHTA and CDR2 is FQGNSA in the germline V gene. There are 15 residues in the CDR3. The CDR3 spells CASSLGAGAGNTIYF. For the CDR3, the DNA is TGTGCCAGCAGCTTAGGGGCCGGGGCTGGAAACACCATATATTTT.